These 31 T cell receptor beta chains originate from one sample sequenced in a study of blood T cell repertoires in COVID-19. The repertoire was sequenced with immunoSEQ multiplex PCR; TCRdb's copy has only in-frame clones and lacks some. The profile covers around 100,000 clones, with 65% to 90% appearing a single time and over 1.5% taken by the ten largest. The source material was peripheral blood. The origin of the receptors is a man at least 80 years old with acute or convalescent COVID-19.

The chain has TRBV30 and TRBJ2-7; TRBD2 agrees at 9 bases. In germline, CDR1 is GTSNPN, CDR2 SVGIG (reference sequence). The V segment lost 3 bases and the J segment 0 bases; nucleotides outside the gene matches: 9. The CDR3 length is 16 residues. The CDR3 sequence: CAWSRGGAVSSYEQYF. As DNA, the CDR3 is TGTGCCTGGAGCCGCGGGGGGGCGGTGAGCTCCTACGAGCAGTACTTC.

This sequence joins TRBV6-1 and TRBJ2-5, with 9 bases matching TRBD1. Germline CDR1 MNHNS, CDR2 SASEGT. This CDR3 spans 15 amino acids. V dropped 3 bases and J dropped 4; count of bases not matched to a gene: 6. The CDR3 DNA sequence: TGTGCCAGCAGTGAGGGACAGGGTGCCGGAGAGACCCAGTACTTC. This encodes CASSEGQGAGETQYF.

The rearrangement uses TRBV6-2 or TRBV6-3 and TRBJ2-1; TRBD2 might be the D (6 bases). The ends were cut back, 4 bases at V and 9 bases at J, with 22 bases in the middle. The CDR3 is 16 residues long. Germline CDR1 is MNHEY and CDR2 is SVGEGT. CDR3 sequence: CASSSGSRSTASEQFF. Here the CDR3 DNA reads TGTGCCAGCAGTTCCGGGAGTCGTTCGACCGCGAGTGAGCAGTTCTTC.

This rearrangement joins TRBV5-6 to TRBJ2-4, with 8 bases lining up with TRBD2. V dropped 2 bases and J dropped 6; count of bases not matched to a gene: 1. CDR3 length: 13 residues. Germline V CDR1 and CDR2: SGHDT, YYEEEE. The CDR3 region has the DNA TGTGCCAGCAGCTTTAGCGGGACAAACATTCAGTACTTC. Translating gives CASSFSGTNIQYF.

This clone was found a few times. CDR3 sequence: CASSLDDRGLDEQYF. The CDR3 DNA follows: TGCGCCAGCAGCTTGGATGACAGGGGGCTAGACGAGCAGTACTTC. The rearrangement uses TRBV5-1 and TRBJ2-7; the match to TRBD1 covers 10 bases. Trimming took 0 bases from V and 5 from J; bases not matched to a gene: 5. Germline CDR1 SGHRS, CDR2 YFSETQ. The CDR3 runs 15 residues.

This chain's CDR3 is CASSPGGGANYGYTF. In nucleotides, the CDR3 is TGTGCCAGCAGCCCTGGGGGAGGGGCTAACTATGGCTACACCTTC. The chain combines TRBV3-1 (or the pseudogene TRBV3-2) with TRBJ1-2, with D possibly TRBD1 on 5 matching bases. Trimming stripped 4 bases from V and 0 bases from J, with 12 bases between. The V gene's germline CDR1 is LGHDT and CDR2 YNNKEL (reference sequence). This CDR3 comprises 15 residues.

The J gene is TRBJ2-7, the V gene TRBV2, with a weak D call TRBD2 (5 bases). The CDR3 is 13 residues long. The germline V and J ends were trimmed by 3 bases and 2 bases, with 8 bases remaining between them. Germline lookup yields CDR1 SNHLY and CDR2 FYNNEI. The CDR3 DNA is TGTGCCAGCAGTGATGGAGGACCCTACGAGCAGTACTTC. Protein product: CASSDGGPYEQYF.

V is TRBV28 and J is TRBJ1-1; TRBD1 is a possible D gene (6 bases). The CDR3 extends over 13 amino acids. The V gene lost 5 bases and the J gene lost 8 bases, with 15 bases spanning the gap. Germline CDR1 is MDHEN and CDR2 is SYDVKM. This CDR3 reads CASSVGTGREAFF. Here the CDR3 DNA reads TGTGCCAGCAGTGTAGGTACAGGGAGAGAAGCTTTCTTT.

V gene TRBV2 combines with J gene TRBJ2-2; 14 bases are a match to TRBD2. From germline, CDR1 is SNHLY and CDR2 FYNNEI. Trimming removed 7 bases from V and 6 bases from J; junction bases left unmatched: 19. The CDR3 loop spans 20 amino acids. In nucleotides, the CDR3 is TGTGCCAGCATGTGGGGGTTAGTGACTAGCGGGAGGGCCTGGTCCGGGGAGCTGTTTTTT. Its protein is CASMWGLVTSGRAWSGELFF.

The chain employs TRBV5-1 and TRBJ1-3; D gene ambiguous. The CDR3 runs to 13 residues. Trimming cost V 0 bases and J 2 bases, with 3 bases left between them. The germline CDR1 and CDR2 sequences are SGHRS and YFSETQ. The CDR3 DNA is TGCGCCAGCAGCTTGGCGGCTGGAAACACCATATATTTT. Protein sequence: CASSLAAGNTIYF.

This chain uses TRBV7-8 with TRBJ1-2; 10 bases align to TRBD1. The V gene end was trimmed by 5 bases and the J gene end by 4 bases; junction bases not matched to a gene: 10. The CDR3 extends over 16 amino acids. CDR1 and CDR2 from the germline V gene are SGHVS and FQNEAQ. CDR3: CASSPDDRGRTYGYTF. CDR3 DNA: TGTGCCAGCAGCCCAGACGACAGGGGGCGAACCTATGGCTACACCTTC. The entire variable domain, with the rest obtained from reference TRBV7-8 and TRBJ1-2, is as follows: GAGVSQSPRYKVAKRGQDVALRCDPISGHVSLFWYQQALGQGPEFLTYFQNEAQLDKSGLPSDRFFAERPEGSVSTLKIQRTQQEDSAVYLCASSPDDRGRTYGYTFGSGTRLTVV.

The V gene is TRBV9, the J gene TRBJ2-5; TRBD1 might be the D (7 bases). The CDR3 runs to 16 residues. Trimming left V 3 bases short and J 2 bases short, with 17 bases between. Germline V gene sequence: CDR1 SGDLS, CDR2 YYNGEE. The CDR3 sequence: CASSGDQGGRQETQYF. CDR3 DNA: TGTGCCAGCAGCGGCGACCAGGGGGGACGACAAGAGACCCAGTACTTC. Drawing the rest from reference TRBV9 and TRBJ2-5, the complete variable domain is DSGVTQTPKHLITATGQRVTLRCSPRSGDLSVYWYQQSLDQGLQFLIQYYNGEERAKGNILERFSAQQFPDLHSELNLSSLELGDSALYFCASSGDQGGRQETQYFGPGTRLLVL.

The chain employs TRBV7-3 and TRBJ2-3; D is perhaps TRBD1 (6 bases). The V and J ends lost 1 base and 2 bases respectively, with 13 bases between them. Germline values: CDR1 SGHTA, CDR2 FQGTGA. The CDR3 consists of 16 residues. Here the CDR3 DNA reads TGTGCCAGCAGCTTAAATTCCGGGACAAACACAGATACGCAGTATTTT. Translation: CASSLNSGTNTDTQYF.

This chain uses TRBV28 with TRBJ2-1; the D is unclear. Trimming removed 3 bases at V and 9 bases at J, with 12 bases between. The V gene's germline CDR1 is MDHEN and CDR2 SYDVKM. CDR3 size: 13 residues. Here the CDR3 reads CASSFPRRGEQFF. CDR3 nucleotide sequence: TGTGCCAGCAGTTTCCCGAGGAGAGGTGAGCAGTTCTTC. The whole variable domain, filled in from reference TRBV28 and TRBJ2-1, reads DVKVTQSSRYLVKRTGEKVFLECVQDMDHENMFWYRQDPGLGLRLIYFSYDVKMKEKGDIPEGYSVSREKKERFSLILESASTNQTSMYLCASSFPRRGEQFFGPGTRLTVL.

The genes are TRBV3-1 (or the pseudogene TRBV3-2) and TRBJ1-1; TRBD1 might be the D (6 bases). Germline V lookup: CDR1 LGHDT, CDR2 YNNKEL (reference sequence). The V end lost 4 bases, the J end lost 3 bases, and 12 bases lay between the germline ends. The CDR3 contains 14 residues. As DNA, the CDR3 is TGTGCCAGCAGCCGACCGGACAGCTACACTGAAGCTTTCTTT. Encoded protein: CASSRPDSYTEAFF.

This rearrangement joins TRBV18 to TRBJ2-6; D gene unclear. The ends were cut back, 3 bases at V and 0 bases at J, with 9 bases in the middle. Germline lookup yields CDR1 KGHSH and CDR2 LQKENI. The CDR3 is made up of 16 amino acids. The CDR3 bases are TGTGCCAGCTCACCCCAGCAGGCCTCTGGGGCCAACGTCCTGACTTTC. It encodes CASSPQQASGANVLTF.

This clone showed up just a few times. The rearrangement uses TRBV6-5 and TRBJ1-4, with D possibly TRBD1 on 6 matching bases. Trimming took 6 bases from V and 5 from J, leaving 10 bases between them. Germline CDR1 MNHEY, CDR2 SVGAGI. The CDR3 loop spans 13 amino acids. Here the CDR3 DNA reads TGTGCCAGCAGCAGCAGGGGCAATGAAAAACTGTTTTTT. Translation: CASSSRGNEKLFF.

This chain uses TRBV19 with TRBJ2-7; 8 positions match TRBD1. J lost 5 bases, V lost 5 bases, and 8 bases had no gene match. Germline CDR1 is LNHDA and CDR2 is SQIVND (reference sequence). The CDR3 covers 14 residues. CDR3 in DNA: TGTGCCAGTAGTGTTACAGGGGGTCCTGACGAGCAGTACTTC. Its translation: CASSVTGGPDEQYF.

In DNA, the CDR3 is TGTGCCAGCAGCCCCGAGGTTAATGAGCAGTTCTTC. This encodes CASSPEVNEQFF. This chain links TRBV12-3 or TRBV12-4 with TRBJ2-1; D is ambiguous. V lost 6 bases and J 7 bases, leaving 10 bases between the germline ends. There are 12 residues in the CDR3.

The chain uses TRBV6-5 and TRBJ1-2; D remains unclear. Germline CDR1 MNHEY, CDR2 SVGAGI. Deletions cut 11 bases from V and 0 bases from J, with 16 bases between. This CDR3 is built from 14 residues. CDR3 sequence: CAVKRPLANYGYTF. CDR3 DNA sequence: TGTGCCGTTAAACGACCGCTAGCTAACTATGGCTACACCTTC.

This clone has just a few counts. The chain's CDR3 is CASSILAGDAEKLFF. CDR3 sequence (DNA): TGCGCCAGCAGTATCCTTGCGGGGGATGCTGAAAAACTGTTTTTT. The rearrangement links TRBV5-1 to TRBJ1-4; D possibly corresponds to TRBD1 (5 bases). The germline V and J ends were trimmed by 5 bases and 7 bases, with 18 bases remaining between them. The CDR3 spans 15 residues. In germline, CDR1 is SGHRS, CDR2 YFSETQ.

J is TRBJ2-2 and V is TRBV18; TRBD1 agrees at 8 bases. After removal of 4 bases from V and 5 bases from J, the junction contained 6 bases not matched to a gene. CDR1 is KGHSH and CDR2 is LQKENI in the germline V gene. The CDR3 length is 15 residues. The chain's CDR3 is CASSRGQGRTGELFF. CDR3 nucleotide sequence: TGTGCCAGCTCACGAGGACAGGGTCGGACCGGGGAGCTGTTTTTT.

V gene TRBV7-3 combines with J gene TRBJ1-1; D call uncertain. The germline V gene encodes CDR1 SGHTA and CDR2 FQGTGA. The CDR3 length is 14 residues. V gave up 6 bases and J gave up 4 bases, with 15 bases separating them. In DNA, the CDR3 is TGTGCCAGCAGGTTCGGACCGAGCGGCACTGAAGCTTTCTTT. Its translation is CASRFGPSGTEAFF. The full variable domain, its missing parts supplied by reference TRBV7-3 and TRBJ1-1, is GAGVSQTPSNKVTEKGKYVELRCDPISGHTALYWYRQSLGQGPEFLIYFQGTGAADDSGLPNDRFFAVRPEGSVSTLKIQRTERGDSAVYLCASRFGPSGTEAFFGQGTRLTVV.

The V gene is TRBV10-3, the J gene TRBJ1-5; 7 nucleotides agree with TRBD1. V lost 7 bases to trimming and J lost 5 bases; unmatched junction nucleotides: 5. This CDR3 has 13 amino acids. The V gene's germline CDR1 is ENHRY and CDR2 SYGVKD. CDR3 protein: CAINTGDDQPQHF. The CDR3 coding sequence is TGTGCCATCAATACAGGGGACGATCAGCCCCAGCATTTT.

The rearrangement links TRBV5-1 to TRBJ2-7; D uncertain. The CDR3 runs to 11 residues. Germline V gives CDR1 SGHRS, CDR2 YFSETQ. The V and J ends lost 1 base and 5 bases respectively, with 4 bases between them. The CDR3 is CASSLKHEQYF. CDR3 sequence (DNA): TGCGCCAGCAGCTTGAAGCACGAGCAGTACTTC.

V is TRBV5-5 and J is TRBJ2-1, with D perhaps TRBD2 (6 bases). Germline V gene sequence: CDR1 SGHKS, CDR2 YYEKEE (reference sequence). Trimming removed 4 bases from V and 8 bases from J, with 16 bases in between. The CDR3 runs 14 residues. This CDR3 is CASSVRVSGDEQFF. CDR3 DNA sequence: TGTGCCAGCAGCGTCCGGGTTTCGGGAGATGAGCAGTTCTTC.

The table lists this clone with a count of one. The chain employs TRBV28 and TRBJ2-2; D is possibly TRBD2 (5 bases). V was clipped by 4 bases and J by 4 bases, with 10 bases between them. The CDR3 covers 14 residues. Germline values: CDR1 MDHEN, CDR2 SYDVKM. This CDR3 reads CASSSGSPTGELFF. CDR3 nucleotide sequence: TGTGCCAGCAGTTCGGGGAGTCCCACCGGGGAGCTGTTTTTT. Full variable domain (missing parts from reference TRBV28 and TRBJ2-2): DVKVTQSSRYLVKRTGEKVFLECVQDMDHENMFWYRQDPGLGLRLIYFSYDVKMKEKGDIPEGYSVSREKKERFSLILESASTNQTSMYLCASSSGSPTGELFFGEGSRLTVL.

V usage is TRBV6-1 and J usage is TRBJ1-1; D not certain. V was shortened by 8 bases and J by 6 bases, with 10 bases between the two germline ends. The CDR3 is 11 residues long. Per the germline V gene, CDR1 is MNHNS and CDR2 is SASEGT. CDR3 region: CASLRGSEAFF. The CDR3 nucleotides read TGTGCCAGCTTACGGGGATCTGAAGCTTTCTTT.

J is TRBJ2-6 and V is TRBV18; 8 positions agree with TRBD1. V trimming: 2 bases; J trimming: 0 bases; junction bases outside the gene matches: 9. This CDR3 spans 19 amino acids. Germline-derived CDR1 and CDR2 are KGHSH and LQKENI. CDR3 nucleotide sequence: TGTGCCAGCTCACCAATCTCCGGACAGGGCCGCTCTGGGGCCAACGTCCTGACTTTC. Translated, it gives CASSPISGQGRSGANVLTF.

The V call is TRBV3-1 (or the pseudogene TRBV3-2), the J call TRBJ2-4, with D possibly TRBD2 on 5 matching bases. The germline V and J ends were trimmed by 0 bases and 0 bases, with 12 bases remaining between them. The CDR3 has 17 amino acids. CDR1 and CDR2 (germline): LGHDT, YNNKEL (reference sequence). CDR3 nucleotide sequence: TGTGCCAGCAGCCAAGATATGAGCGGAGGAGCCAAAAACATTCAGTACTTC. This sequence encodes CASSQDMSGGAKNIQYF.

This clone appeared a few times. The chain carries TRBV6-4 and TRBJ2-1; 11 nucleotides align to TRBD2. The V gene's germline CDR1 is MRHNA and CDR2 SNTAGT. V was clipped by 3 bases and J by 9 bases; unmatched bases: 7. The CDR3 runs 15 residues. CDR3 nucleotide sequence: TGTGCCAGCAGTGATATGCCTAGCGGGAGGTCTGAGCAGTTCTTC. This gives the protein CASSDMPSGRSEQFF.